This T cell receptor beta chain was captured in a study of T cells in Graves' hyperthyroidism and ophthalmopathy. The CDR3 is 14 residues long. CDR1 and CDR2 from the germline V gene are MNHEY and SVGEGT. V lost 5 bases and J lost 4, with 12 bases in between. For the diagnoses, clinical symptoms, serum thyroxine and TRAb, thyroid ultrasound and orbital computed tomography were used. Researchers took RNA transcripts and amplified the TCR beta CDR3 regions from them. The HTBI primer set drove a first-round RT-PCR of the TCR CDR3. Using its own MiXCR run on the multiplex PCR reads, TCRdb lists one record per CDR3 protein. The table lists roughly 350,000 distinct CDR3 sequences, around 13% of them singletons, with around 20% in the top ten. Findings and caveats of the study: The majority of expanded thyroid clonotypes above 0.001 also appeared in blood.

At least ten counts were recorded for this clonotype. Antigen specificity is unknown. V is TRBV6-2 or TRBV6-3 and J is TRBJ1-5; D uncertain. The sequencing sample was made of blood. This TCR came from a woman aged 25 to 45 with Graves' ophthalmopathy. The CDR3 DNA sequence: TGTGCCAGCAGTACTTGGGATCCGAATCAGCCCCAGCATTTT. This sequence encodes CASSTWDPNQPQHF.